These 19 T cell receptor beta chains were sequenced from one sample in a study of cytomegalovirus exposure and HLA in healthy donors. 13 Jbeta primers and 60 Vbeta primers were used for the PCR. Libraries were prepared by immunoSEQ multiplex PCR; TCRdb keeps only in-frame clonotypes and omits some of them. The sample consists of around 99,000 clones, around 67% of them appearing once. The sequenced sample consisted of PBMCs. The receptors were gathered from a woman between 40 and 50 years old in good health and CMV-seropositive.

The chain employs TRBV9 and TRBJ1-2; D is unclear. CDR3 length equals 16 residues. Germline-derived CDR1 and CDR2 are SGDLS and YYNGEE. The ends were cut back, 0 bases at V and 0 bases at J, with 12 bases in the middle. Here the CDR3 reads CASSVGGYYTNYGYTF. The CDR3 nucleotides read TGTGCCAGCAGCGTAGGCGGGTACTATACTAACTATGGCTACACCTTC.

The rearrangement uses TRBV4-2 and TRBJ2-7; 12 bases map to TRBD2. CDR3 length: 20 amino acids. Germline values: CDR1 LGHNA, CDR2 YNFKEQ. V lost 0 bases and J lost 2; bases outside the gene matches: 14. Written as DNA, the CDR3 is TGTGCCAGCAGCCAAGAACTGTCTAGCGGGGGGGTCGGGGCTACCTACGAGCAGTACTTC. Translation gives CASSQELSSGGVGATYEQYF.

The J gene is TRBJ1-2, the V gene TRBV4-1; a possible D gene is TRBD1 (5 bases). CDR1 and CDR2 from the germline V gene are MGHRA and YSYEKL. Trimming removed 0 bases at V and 4 bases at J, with 21 bases between. There are 18 residues in the CDR3. The CDR3, as DNA: TGCGCCAGCAGCCAAGATTTGGGTGGGGCAGGCCTACTCTATGGCTACACCTTC. This sequence encodes CASSQDLGGAGLLYGYTF.

In nucleotides, the CDR3 is TGCGCCAGCAGCTTGAACAGGGTGGATGGGGGTGAAAAACTGTTTTTT. Amino acid sequence: CASSLNRVDGGEKLFF. The rearrangement links TRBV5-1 to TRBJ1-4, with D tentatively TRBD1 (6 bases). With 1 base removed from V and 7 bases from J, the gap between germline ends came to 17 bases. The CDR3 extends over 16 amino acids. Germline CDR1 SGHRS, CDR2 YFSETQ.

The V gene is TRBV2, the J gene TRBJ2-5; 8 bases fit TRBD2. Germline V lookup: CDR1 SNHLY, CDR2 FYNNEI. The J segment lost 5 bases and the V segment lost 5 bases, leaving 7 bases of the junction unmatched. The CDR3 is 14 residues long. The CDR3 region has the DNA TGTGCCAGCAGTTGGGCGGGGGGAGGTGAGACCCAGTACTTC. This translates into CASSWAGGGETQYF.

The rearrangement joins TRBV4-3 to TRBJ1-1; D is uncertain. V lost 0 bases, J lost 2 bases, and 13 bases lay in between. Looked up from germline, CDR1 is LGHNA and CDR2 is YSLEER. The length of the CDR3 is 16 residues. This CDR3 reads CASSQDLGRPNTEAFF. DNA of the CDR3: TGCGCCAGCAGCCAAGATTTGGGCAGGCCCAACACTGAAGCTTTCTTT.

With respect to this clone: Other DNA sequences within the sample encode an identical CDR3. The chain carries TRBV19 and TRBJ2-7, with 7 bases aligning to TRBD1. Trimming cost V 6 bases and J 0 bases; bases outside gene matches: 2. The germline CDR1 and CDR2 sequences are LNHDA and SQIVND (reference sequence). CDR3 size: 13 residues. CDR3 nucleotides: TGTGCCAGTAGCCGGGACAGCTCCTACGAGCAGTACTTC. Protein sequence: CASSRDSSYEQYF.

Only a few counts were recorded for this clone. The chain combines TRBV2 with TRBJ2-7, with TRBD2 as a possible D gene (5 bases). Trimming left V 6 bases short and J 2 bases short, with 8 bases between. CDR1 SNHLY and CDR2 FYNNEI come from the germline V gene. The CDR3 sequence is 12 residues long. The CDR3 region is CASSAGAYEQYF. DNA for the CDR3: TGTGCCAGCAGCGCCGGGGCCTACGAGCAGTACTTC.

The rearrangement uses TRBV7-3 and TRBJ1-1, with TRBD1 matching 11 bases. V lost 8 bases to trimming and J lost 4 bases; unmatched junction nucleotides: 3. CDR1 is SGHTA, CDR2 FQGTGA, per germline. This CDR3 region has 13 residues. The CDR3 DNA is TGTGCCAGCTCCGGGACAGGGGGCACTGAAGCTTTCTTT. Its translation is CASSGTGGTEAFF.

The V call is TRBV5-1, the J call TRBJ2-2; a possible D gene is TRBD1 (6 bases). Germline V lookup: CDR1 SGHRS, CDR2 YFSETQ. The CDR3 is 15 residues long. V dropped 6 bases and J dropped 0 bases, with 12 bases sitting between them. The CDR3 coding sequence is TGCGCCAGCACCCCAGGGGAAACGAACACCGGGGAGCTGTTTTTT. Protein product: CASTPGETNTGELFF.

The chain recombines TRBV5-4 with TRBJ2-5; 8 bases line up with TRBD1. V gave up 5 bases and J gave up 5 bases; unmatched junction bases: 8. Germline V CDR1 and CDR2: SGHNT, YYREEE (reference sequence). The CDR3 loop spans 14 amino acids. CDR3 amino acids: CASSSQGAVETQYF. DNA of the CDR3: TGTGCCAGCAGTTCCCAGGGGGCGGTTGAGACCCAGTACTTC. The entire variable domain, with the rest obtained from reference TRBV5-4 and TRBJ2-5, is as follows: ETGVTQSPTHLIKTRGQQVTLRCSSQSGHNTVSWYQQALGQGPQFIFQYYREEENGRGNFPPRFSGLQFPNYSSELNVNALELDDSALYLCASSSQGAVETQYFGPGTRLLVL.

The chain employs TRBV19 and TRBJ1-1; no clear D gene. Germline lookup yields CDR1 LNHDA and CDR2 SQIVND (reference sequence). Deletions cut 5 bases from V and 4 bases from J, with 5 bases between. The CDR3 runs to 11 residues. The CDR3 region is CASSSRTEAFF. DNA of the CDR3: TGTGCCAGTAGTTCCCGCACTGAAGCTTTCTTT.

The chain carries TRBV25-1 and TRBJ2-7; 8 nucleotides line up with TRBD1. The CDR3 totals 15 residues. The junction had 4 bases not matched to a gene; V was cut back by 2 bases and J by 1 base. The germline gives CDR1 MGHDK, CDR2 SYGVNS. The CDR3: CASSEGQGPSYEQYF. Here the CDR3 DNA reads TGTGCCAGCAGTGAAGGACAGGGTCCTTCCTACGAGCAGTACTTC.

The rearrangement links TRBV27 to TRBJ2-6; 7 bases align to TRBD1. This CDR3 region has 15 residues. The germline CDR1 and CDR2 sequences are MNHEY and SMNVEV (reference sequence). V trimming: 6 bases; J trimming: 2 bases; junction bases outside the gene matches: 4. CDR3 sequence: CASRGDRAGANVLTF. The DNA for the CDR3 is TGTGCCAGCAGGGGAGACAGGGCTGGGGCCAACGTCCTGACTTTC.

The rearrangement uses TRBV4-1 and TRBJ2-2; 8 bases align to TRBD2. Looked up from germline, CDR1 is MGHRA and CDR2 is YSYEKL. V was clipped by 3 bases and J by 5 bases; unmatched bases: 11. This CDR3 has 17 residues. The CDR3 DNA reads TGCGCCAGCAGCCAGGCCGTGCCGGGGGGGCGTACCGGGGAGCTGTTTTTT. Protein: CASSQAVPGGRTGELFF.

The chain uses TRBV28 and TRBJ1-1; TRBD1 agrees at 9 bases. The trim removed 4 bases at V and 11 bases at J, leaving 11 bases unmatched. CDR3 length equals 14 residues. Germline V lookup: CDR1 MDHEN, CDR2 SYDVKM. CDR3 region: CASSSDRGWRGAFF. CDR3 coding DNA: TGTGCCAGCAGTTCCGACAGGGGGTGGAGAGGGGCTTTCTTT. Full variable domain (remainder filled in from reference TRBV28 and TRBJ1-1): DVKVTQSSRYLVKRTGEKVFLECVQDMDHENMFWYRQDPGLGLRLIYFSYDVKMKEKGDIPEGYSVSREKKERFSLILESASTNQTSMYLCASSSDRGWRGAFFGQGTRLTVV.

This rearrangement joins TRBV23-1 to TRBJ1-5; D is possibly TRBD1 (5 bases). TRBV23-1 counts as an open reading frame of uncertain function. This CDR3 is built from 17 residues. The V and J ends lost 3 bases and 0 bases respectively, with 15 bases between them. In DNA form, the CDR3 reads TGCGCCAGCAGTCAGGTAAACAGGTCCCATAGCAATCAGCCCCAGCATTTT. Translating it yields CASSQVNRSHSNQPQHF.

V usage is TRBV6-5 and J usage is TRBJ2-7, with no clear D. The length of the CDR3 is 15 residues. Trimming took 6 bases from V and 5 from J, leaving 20 bases between them. CDR1 is MNHEY and CDR2 is SVGAGI in the germline V gene. CDR3 nucleotides: TGTGCCAGCAGAAAGGAACGGGTCTCGGTTCACGAGCAGTACTTC. Translating it yields CASRKERVSVHEQYF.

This sequence joins TRBV11-2 and TRBJ2-7, with 7 bases lining up with TRBD1. The CDR3 has 15 amino acids. Losses at the gene ends were 0 bases for V and 4 bases for J; bases not matched to a gene: 6. Germline assignment: CDR1 SGHAT and CDR2 FQNNGV. CDR3 DNA sequence: TGTGCCAGCAGCTTAGATCCGGCGACAGGGTACGAGCAGTACTTC. This encodes CASSLDPATGYEQYF.